Following are 8 T cell receptor beta chains from one sample sequenced in a study of blood T cells in healthy people across ages (dated by TCRdb to the mid-2010s). Preparation of the library involved 5' RACE. A second roughly 6 to 11 cycle PCR used a sample-barcoded 5' primer and a J-beta primer mix. Starting from the raw public reads, TCRdb applied fastp trimming at Q25, assembled clones with MiXCR and retained in-frame beta chains. Records with the same CDR3 protein are collapsed into one entry carrying the most frequent genes and DNA. Here the sample has around 1,800,000 distinct CDR3 sequences; about 39% occur a single time. Under 30% of the sample is in the top ten clones. Input material: blood. The receptors originated from a human donor in good health.

The chain joins TRBV5-6 to TRBJ2-1; 15 bases are a match to TRBD2. V lost 4 bases, J lost 8 bases, and 7 bases stayed unmatched. The CDR3 runs to 16 residues. The germline gives CDR1 SGHDT, CDR2 YYEEEE. CDR3 region: CASSLGLAGGEYEQFF. CDR3 nucleotides: TGTGCCAGCAGCCTAGGACTAGCGGGGGGGGAGTATGAGCAGTTCTTC.

Only one count was recorded for this clonotype. Lacking the conserved final phenylalanine or tryptophan, this CDR3 likely reflects a read error. The chain carries TRBV10-3 and TRBJ2-4; 11 bases align to TRBD1. The J call is in doubt because the DNA end fits TRBJ2-7 better. Germline V gene data show CDR1 as ENHRY and CDR2 as SYGVKD. The CDR3 consists of 16 residues. The CDR3 region is CAISSPAGQGVYEQYC. The DNA of the CDR3 is TGTGCCATCAGTTCCCCTGCGGGACAGGGGGTTTACGAGCAGTACTGC.

This clonotype occurred a few times. This chain connects TRBV29-1 to TRBJ1-1, with D perhaps matching TRBD1 (5 bases). Germline lookup yields CDR1 SQVTM and CDR2 ANQGSEA. Trimming shortened V by 7 bases and J by 0 bases, and 15 bases separated the two germline ends. The CDR3 extends over 14 amino acids. The CDR3 DNA reads as TGCAGCGCTCGACAGATTCTCATGAACACTGAAGCTTTCTTT. It specifies CSARQILMNTEAFF.

This clonotype was detected many times. The V and J genes are TRBV6-2 or TRBV6-3 and TRBJ2-7; no firm D call. V was trimmed by 2 bases and J by 3 bases, leaving 5 bases between them. The CDR3 extends over 12 amino acids. Germline V gives CDR1 MNHEY, CDR2 SVGEGT. The CDR3 coding sequence is TGTGCCAGCAGTTACGCCGTCTACGAGCAGTACTTC. This encodes CASSYAVYEQYF.

The chain combines TRBV7-6 with TRBJ1-2; D remains unclear. CDR3 length: 16 residues. V lost 2 bases and J 4 bases, leaving 17 bases between the germline ends. Germline CDR1 SGHVS, CDR2 FNYEAQ. In DNA, the CDR3 is TGTGCCAGCAGCTTATCCGCAGGCCTCCGGGGCTATGGCTACACCTTC. Its translation is CASSLSAGLRGYGYTF.

This chain connects TRBV7-7 to TRBJ2-1; D possibly corresponds to TRBD1 (6 bases). V was pared by 4 bases and J by 4 bases, with 17 bases between. The germline CDR1 and CDR2 sequences are SSHAT and FNYEAQ (reference sequence). This CDR3 is built from 16 residues. In nucleotides, the CDR3 is TGTGCCAGCAGCTCAGATTCCGGGACACCTTACAATGAGCAGTTCTTC. It yields the protein CASSSDSGTPYNEQFF.

V usage is TRBV5-1 and J usage is TRBJ2-3; D ambiguous. V gave up 1 base and J gave up 2 bases, with 14 bases separating them. Germline assignment: CDR1 SGHRS and CDR2 YFSETQ. The CDR3 contains 16 residues. CDR3: CASSLWSRQNTDTQYF. DNA for the CDR3: TGCGCCAGCAGCTTGTGGTCCCGGCAGAACACAGATACGCAGTATTTT.

This clonotype was recorded a few times. This chain links TRBV20-1 with TRBJ2-3, with 7 bases fitting TRBD1. The length of the CDR3 is 15 residues. Germline loops: CDR1 DFQATT, CDR2 SNEGSKA (reference sequence). The V gene end was trimmed by 0 bases and the J gene end by 2 bases; junction bases not matched to a gene: 5. The CDR3 is CSARDWDSYTDTQYF. CDR3 nucleotides: TGCAGTGCTAGAGATTGGGACAGTTACACAGATACGCAGTATTTT.